This T cell receptor beta chain derives from a study of shared clonotypes between healthy human individuals. As for the study in general: Per donor, three plates held CD4 naive cells, three held CD4 memory, two held CD8 naive and one held CD8 memory.

Trimming removed 0 bases from V and 3 bases from J, with 13 bases in between. From germline, CDR1 is SGHRS and CDR2 YFSETQ. The CDR3 sequence is 15 residues long. Notes on the study in general: Shared across a few donors were roughly 4.7% of the naive CD4 clonotypes.

Under the authors' procedure: Junction-only sequences without quality scores were provided by ImmunoSEQ, so filtering was different. The protocol was immunoSEQ multiplex PCR, while the TCRdb copy is restricted to in-frame clones and leaves out a portion. That table gives V, J and clone size, and the DNA gave D and trimming. Of some 2.1 million clones listed, around 96% were seen once; the top ten hold 0.9% to 1.4%. As defined, naive CD8 cells were CD45RO-negative and positively selected for CCR7, with terminally differentiated effector memory CD45RA+ cells excluded. Comments on this clone: The antigen remains unidentified.

The chain has TRBV5-1 and TRBJ2-7; possible D gene TRBD2, 5 bases. The TCR was taken from a man between 18 and 35 years old in good health. Sequencing was done on a sample of naive CD8+ T cells sorted from blood. CDR3 protein: CASSLGEGLLYEQYF. CDR3 bases: TGCGCCAGCAGCTTGGGAGAAGGACTCCTCTACGAGCAGTACTTC.